The present entry profiles one T cell receptor beta chain with its context. The length of the CDR3 is 16 residues. V lost 4 bases to trimming and J lost 3 bases, with 18 bases between them. The germline CDR1 and CDR2 sequences are MDHEN and SYDVKM. The record originates from a study of blood T cell repertoires in COVID-19. As for the study in general: Some COVID-19 samples were acute and others convalescent; all came from the United States, Italy and Spain.

Clones were sequenced by immunoSEQ multiplex PCR, and TCRdb holds only the in-frame ones, with some missing. The table shows over 85,000 clones, with about 85% occurring only once. One Seattle source followed patients from active infection through their disease course. The source material was peripheral blood. The chain has TRBV28 and TRBJ1-1, with D unresolved. This sequence originates from a woman of 80 years or more with COVID-19, enrolled during active disease. The DNA for the CDR3 is TGTGCCAGCAGTTCCGAGATGTTTAGCATGGACACTGAAGCTTTCTTT. Its translation is CASSSEMFSMDTEAFF.